A single sample gave rise to the 13 T cell receptor beta chains below, sequenced in a study of cytomegalovirus exposure and HLA in healthy donors. Amplification used 60 Vbeta primers and 13 Jbeta primers. Sequencing used immunoSEQ multiplex PCR; TCRdb keeps in-frame clones, though not all of them. Of some 200,000 clones listed, approximately 67% are singletons. The sequencing input was PBMCs. These receptors originate from a man aged 35 to 55 in good health and CMV-seronegative.

V and J are TRBV19 and TRBJ1-2; possibly TRBD1 for D (6 bases). This CDR3 region has 11 residues. The V gene lost 10 bases and the J gene lost 5 bases, with 11 bases spanning the gap. Germline V gene lookup returns CDR1 LNHDA and CDR2 SQIVND (reference sequence). DNA of the CDR3: TGTGCCACTCGACAGGTTTATGGCTACACCTTC. Protein sequence: CATRQVYGYTF.

The chain employs TRBV28 and TRBJ1-2; the match to TRBD1 covers 9 bases. Germline trimming cut 1 base from V and 4 bases from J; bases unmatched to any gene: 7. Germline CDR1 is MDHEN and CDR2 is SYDVKM. The CDR3 is 16 amino acids. The CDR3 bases are TGTGCCAGCAGTTTATTCCACAGGGGGCAGGGCTATGGCTACACCTTC. This sequence encodes CASSLFHRGQGYGYTF.

This clone turned up a few times. The chain is built from TRBV7-9 and TRBJ1-4; D is perhaps TRBD1 (6 bases). This CDR3 is built from 13 residues. Germline loops: CDR1 SEHNR, CDR2 FQNEAQ (reference sequence). The germline V and J ends were trimmed by 5 bases and 8 bases, with 12 bases remaining between them. The CDR3 here is CASSGGAGEKLFF. DNA for the CDR3: TGTGCCAGCAGCGGGGGGGCAGGCGAAAAACTGTTTTTT.

This clone was seen more than once but under ten times. The rearrangement joins TRBV6-1 to TRBJ2-2, with no clear D. V dropped 2 bases and J dropped 4 bases, with 11 bases sitting between them. This CDR3 is built from 15 residues. CDR1 and CDR2 (germline): MNHNS, SASEGT. The CDR3 nucleotides read TGTGCCAGCAGTGAAAGGAGTCTACTCACCGGGGAGCTGTTTTTT. Its protein product is CASSERSLLTGELFF.

The chain uses TRBV27 and TRBJ2-7, with D tentatively TRBD2 (6 bases). Per the germline V gene, CDR1 is MNHEY and CDR2 is SMNVEV (reference sequence). This CDR3 has 15 residues. Trimming shortened V by 5 bases and J by 5 bases, and 19 bases separated the two germline ends. The CDR3 region has the DNA TGTGCCAGCAGTCGCCAGTCGGGGACTTGGAACGAGCAGTACTTC. Protein: CASSRQSGTWNEQYF.

This chain uses TRBV19 with TRBJ1-1, with TRBD1 matching 7 bases. The germline CDR1 and CDR2 sequences are LNHDA and SQIVND (reference sequence). This CDR3 has 15 residues. Trimming removed 7 bases from V and 0 bases from J; junction bases left unmatched: 8. CDR3 sequence: CASKVTGQMNTEAFF. As DNA, the CDR3 is TGTGCCAGTAAGGTGACAGGGCAAATGAACACTGAAGCTTTCTTT.

V is TRBV6-1 and J is TRBJ2-5; TRBD2 agrees at 7 bases. The CDR3 totals 14 residues. V was clipped by 5 bases and J by 4 bases; unmatched bases: 7. Germline-derived CDR1 and CDR2 are MNHNS and SASEGT. The CDR3 DNA reads as TGTGCCAGCAGTTATTTGGGAGGGAGAGAGACCCAGTACTTC. This codes for CASSYLGGRETQYF.

This clone has a handful of counts. The chain combines TRBV18 with TRBJ2-1; TRBD2 agrees at 12 bases. The ends lost 5 bases at V and 4 bases at J; junction bases unmatched: 0. Germline lookup yields CDR1 KGHSH and CDR2 LQKENI. The CDR3 length is 14 residues. In nucleotides, the CDR3 is TGTGCCAGCTCAGGGACTAGCGGGTACAATGAGCAGTTCTTC. Translation: CASSGTSGYNEQFF.

This clone was counted many times. The chain recombines TRBV5-5 with TRBJ2-7; TRBD2 might be the D (6 bases). The germline V gene encodes CDR1 SGHKS and CDR2 YYEKEE (reference sequence). V lost 0 bases, J lost 0 bases, and 10 bases lay in between. This CDR3 comprises 15 residues. The CDR3 region is CASSLAFGSSYEQYF. CDR3 sequence (DNA): TGTGCCAGCAGCTTGGCGTTCGGGAGCTCCTACGAGCAGTACTTC.

This clone was seen a few times. The chain recombines TRBV5-4 with TRBJ1-1; D gene uncertain. The ends were cut back, 2 bases at V and 1 base at J, with 12 bases in the middle. Per germline, CDR1 SGHNT and CDR2 YYREEE (reference sequence). The CDR3 is made up of 15 amino acids. The CDR3 DNA sequence: TGTGCCAGCAGCTTCGTTGGGCAATCGAACACTGAAGCTTTCTTT. Translated, it gives CASSFVGQSNTEAFF.

The gene calls are TRBV7-2 and TRBJ2-7; 9 bases map to TRBD2. Looked up from germline, CDR1 is SGHTA and CDR2 is FQGNSA. V gave up 8 bases and J gave up 1 base; unmatched junction bases: 3. The CDR3 is made up of 13 amino acids. The CDR3 protein is CASGAGGSYEQYF. DNA of the CDR3: TGTGCCAGCGGGGCGGGGGGGTCCTACGAGCAGTACTTC. The whole variable domain, filled in from reference TRBV7-2 and TRBJ2-7, reads GAGVSQSPSNKVTEKGKDVELRCDPISGHTALYWYRQSLGQGLEFLIYFQGNSAPDKSGLPSDRFSAERTGGSVSTLTIQRTQQEDSAVYLCASGAGGSYEQYFGPGTRLTVT.

The chain recombines TRBV10-3 with TRBJ2-5; 11 bases are a match to TRBD1. Trimming removed 6 bases from V and 5 bases from J; junction bases left unmatched: 5. Germline V gene data show CDR1 as ENHRY and CDR2 as SYGVKD. The CDR3 is 14 amino acids. In nucleotides, the CDR3 is TGTGCCATCAGCCCCGGGACAGGGGGGGAGACCCAGTACTTC. As protein: CAISPGTGGETQYF.

V and J are TRBV27 and TRBJ2-1; 9 bases map to TRBD2. The CDR3 loop spans 16 amino acids. The germline gives CDR1 MNHEY, CDR2 SMNVEV (reference sequence). With V trimmed by 6 bases and J by 7 bases, 13 bases remained unmatched. The CDR3 region has the DNA TGTGCCAGCAGGCCTTTAGCGGGAGAGAGGTGGAATGAGCAGTTCTTC. This encodes CASRPLAGERWNEQFF.